The rows below give T cell receptor beta chains drawn from one sample of a study of blood T cell repertoires in COVID-19. Clones were read by immunoSEQ multiplex PCR, and TCRdb kept only the in-frame ones, dropping some. The sample comprises 180,000 or so clones, around 87% of which are singletons, and roughly 3.7% rests with the top ten. Sequenced material: peripheral blood. The receptors were sampled from a man between 18 and 29 years old with active or convalescent COVID-19. Each CDR3 is given with its conserved first and last residue. A D gene is named only where the DNA matches it firmly. Part of the rows lack a size; the others show once, few, many or a class for expanded clones.

TRBJ1-2	TRBV5-4	.	.	14	TGTGCCAGCAGCTTATCACAGTATTCCTGGGGCTACACCTTC	CASSLSQYSWGYTF
TRBJ1-2	TRBV7-8	.	.	14	TGTGCCAGCAGCTTAGATGGGGCCGGCACTGGCTACACCTTC	CASSLDGAGTGYTF
TRBJ2-1	TRBV19	TRBD2	.	17	TGTGCCAGTAAGGGACTAGCGTCTGTCTCCCCCTACAATGAGCAGTTCTTC	CASKGLASVSPYNEQFF
TRBJ2-7	TRBV4-2	TRBD2	.	14	TGTGCCAGCAGCCAATATGGGGGGGCCTACGAGCAGTACTTC	CASSQYGGAYEQYF
TRBJ1-1	TRBV11-2	TRBD1	.	12	TGTGCCAGCAGCCTGACAGGGGCTGAAGCTTTCTTT	CASSLTGAEAFF
TRBJ1-1	TRBV27	.	.	14	TGTGCCAGCAGGGCGACAGGCATGAACACTGAAGCTTTCTTT	CASRATGMNTEAFF
TRBJ1-1	TRBV10-3	TRBD1	.	13	TGTGCCACAAGGACAGGGCTGAACACTGAAGCTTTCTTT	CATRTGLNTEAFF
TRBJ2-1	TRBV27	.	.	13	TGTGCCAGCAGTTCCTACAGGGCCAATGAGCAGTTCTTC	CASSSYRANEQFF
TRBJ1-4	TRBV4-1	TRBD1	.	15	TGCGCCAGCAGCCAAGTAGGGGGCACTAATGAAAAACTGTTTTTT	CASSQVGGTNEKLFF
TRBJ2-7	TRBV5-1	.	.	15	TGCGCCAGCAGCTTGTTTGGACAGTGGGTCGACGAGCAGTACTTC	CASSLFGQWVDEQYF
TRBJ1-5	TRBV7-9	TRBD1	few	17	TGTGCCAGCAGCTTTGGTGGGTCAGGGGGCGAGTATCAGCCCCAGCATTTT	CASSFGGSGGEYQPQHF
TRBJ2-5	TRBV7-6	TRBD2	once	17	TGTGCCAGCAGCTTCACGACTAGCGGGATAACAACGGAGACCCAGTACTTC	CASSFTTSGITTETQYF
TRBJ2-1	TRBV4-2	TRBD2	.	19	TGTGCCAGCAGCCAAGGTCCCTCGGGACTAGCGGGTATGTACAATGAGCAGTTCTTC	CASSQGPSGLAGMYNEQFF
TRBJ2-1	TRBV27	.	.	15	TGTGCCAGCAGTTTTAGCGGTCGGGCCTACAATGAGCAGTTCTTC	CASSFSGRAYNEQFF
TRBJ2-3	TRBV30	.	.	12	TGTGCCTGGAGTGCACAGGGTCATACGCAGTATTTT	CAWSAQGHTQYF
TRBJ1-6	TRBV19	.	.	13	TGTGCCAGTAGTGAGGAGAGAAATTCACCCCTCCACTTT	CASSEERNSPLHF
TRBJ1-1	TRBV19	.	.	13	TGTGCCAGTAGTTGGGGGGGGAACACTGAAGCTTTCTTT	CASSWGGNTEAFF
TRBJ1-6	TRBV19	.	.	15	TGTGCCAGTAGTTTCCCGGGGGGGGTGAATTCACCCCTCCACTTT	CASSFPGGVNSPLHF
TRBJ1-4	TRBV30	.	once	15	TGTGCCTGGAGTGTATTGGCAGCAACTAATGAAAAACTGTTTTTT	CAWSVLAATNEKLFF
TRBJ1-4	TRBV18	.	.	14	TGTGCCAGCTCACCTGTACAGGGTGGAGAAAAACTGTTTTTT	CASSPVQGGEKLFF
TRBJ2-1	TRBV5-4	.	.	14	TGTGCCAGCAGCTTGGAACAGGGTAGTTATGAGCAGTTCTTC	CASSLEQGSYEQFF
TRBJ2-3	TRBV18	.	.	16	TGTGCCAGCTCACCTTCTCGGACAGCAAGCACAGATACGCAGTATTTT	CASSPSRTASTDTQYF
TRBJ2-1	TRBV4-2	TRBD2	.	19	TGTGCCAGCAGCCAAGGTAAACTAGCGGGAGGGGAAGAATACAATGAGCAGTTCTTC	CASSQGKLAGGEEYNEQFF
TRBJ1-1	TRBV24-1	TRBD1	.	16	TGTGCCACCAGCGGGGACAGGGAACTAGCGAACACTGAAGCTTTCTTT	CATSGDRELANTEAFF
TRBJ1-4	TRBV27	TRBD1	.	14	TGTGCCAGCAGCTTAGGGACAGCTAAAGAAAAACTGTTTTTT	CASSLGTAKEKLFF
TRBJ2-7	TRBV5-8	TRBD1	once	14	TGTGCCAGCAGCTTACCGGGACAGGGTGGCGAGCAGTACTTC	CASSLPGQGGEQYF
TRBJ2-2	TRBV5-1	TRBD1	.	15	TGCGCCAGCAGCTGGACAGGGGCAAACACCGGGGAGCTGTTTTTT	CASSWTGANTGELFF
TRBJ2-7	TRBV14	.	.	13	TGTGCCAGCAGTGGGGCGAAGAACTACGAGCAGTACTTC	CASSGAKNYEQYF
TRBJ2-2	TRBV6-4	.	.	13	TGTGCCAGCAGTGACCAGGACACCGGGGAGCTGTTTTTT	CASSDQDTGELFF
TRBJ2-1	TRBV30	TRBD2	.	13	TGTGCCAGTACTAGCGCATCCTACAATGAGCAGTTCTTC	CASTSASYNEQFF
TRBJ2-5	TRBV19	TRBD1	.	14	TGTGCCAGTAGTCCCCGGACAGGACAAGAGACCCAGTACTTC	CASSPRTGQETQYF
TRBJ1-2	TRBV11-2	TRBD1	few	16	TGTGCCAGCAGCTTAGTCGGGACAGGGAGATTCTATGGCTACACCTTC	CASSLVGTGRFYGYTF